This T cell receptor beta chain was observed in a study of blood T cells in healthy people across ages. For the second PCR, which ran for 7 to 11 cycles, a sample-barcoded 5' primer and a J-beta primer mix were used. TCRdb reanalysed the 5' RACE reads using MiXCR and keeps one entry per CDR3 protein. The table shows over 500,000 distinct CDR3 sequences, with about 28% occurring only once. The CDR3 is 12 residues long. Germline-derived CDR1 and CDR2 are SGHRS and YFSETQ. This clonotype was found a few times. These same data were also listed under a study on T cells of mothers and their children. That report notes: Persistent microchimeric T cell clones were not found at ~100 per million sensitivity.

The sequence came from a boy aged 2-9 years in good health. The sequencing sample was made of blood. The genes are TRBV5-1 and TRBJ2-1; D call uncertain. Matching the DNA end better, TRBJ2-7 makes the J call doubtful. The CDR3 DNA reads TGCGCCAGCAGCGTAAACACGGACGAGCAGTACTTC. Its protein product is CASSVNTDEQYF.